This record covers a single TCR beta chain. The CDR3 runs to 16 residues. V lost 3 bases and J 1 base, leaving 14 bases between the germline ends. Germline V gives CDR1 SGHRS, CDR2 YFSETQ. These data are taken from a study of blood T cell repertoires in COVID-19. Overall study context: Whether acute or convalescent, the COVID-19 samples came from the United States, Italy and Spain. PBMCs, B-cell-depleted T cells, or T cells were the source of the cDNA or gDNA that made up the material.

Original data processing: Estimates of nucleated cell counts were drawn from the amplification of reference gene primers. Clones were sequenced by immunoSEQ multiplex PCR, and TCRdb holds only the in-frame ones, with some missing. The V and J calls and clone size come from that table; D and trimming were worked out from the DNA. The table shows approximately 300,000 clones, with approximately 85% occurring only once. The receptor comes from a woman between 45 and 65 years old with acute or convalescent COVID-19. This chain connects TRBV5-1 to TRBJ1-3, with D possibly being TRBD1 (6 bases). What was sequenced was peripheral blood. The chain's CDR3 is CASSSDVGASGNTIYF. CDR3 DNA: TGCGCCAGCAGCTCGGACGTGGGGGCGTCTGGAAACACCATATATTTT.